The rows below give T cell receptor beta chains drawn from one sample of a study of blood T cell repertoires in COVID-19. Clones were read by immunoSEQ multiplex PCR, and TCRdb kept only the in-frame ones, dropping some. The sample yields 250,000 to 350,000 clones, around 90% seen once. The sample consisted of PBMCs or T cells enriched from blood (not recorded which). These receptors were obtained from an older woman in a cohort exposed to, infected with or recovered from COVID-19 (not recorded which). The CDR3 runs from the conserved cysteine through the conserved F or W. The D gene is left open where the match is weak. Size tells how often a clone was seen (once, few, many) or the class of an expanded clone, and some rows leave it out.

size: -
J: TRBJ2-5
D: -
V: TRBV28
DNA: TGTGCCAGCAGTTCCCCTCGACAGGCACAAGAGACCCAGTACTTC
CDR3: CASSSPRQAQETQYF

size: few
J: TRBJ2-2
D: TRBD2
V: TRBV7-9
DNA: TGTGCCAGCAGCCCGGGACTAGCGGGAGGGCCTTACACCGGGGAGCTGTTTTTT
CDR3: CASSPGLAGGPYTGELFF

size: -
J: TRBJ1-6
D: TRBD1
V: TRBV7-3
DNA: TGTGCCAGCAGCTCGGACAGGAATTCACCCCTCCACTTT
CDR3: CASSSDRNSPLHF

size: -
J: TRBJ1-2
D: -
V: TRBV28
DNA: TGTGCCAGCATCACTTCGGGGAACTATGGCTACACCTTC
CDR3: CASITSGNYGYTF

size: -
J: TRBJ2-1
D: TRBD2
V: TRBV10-1
DNA: TGCGCCAGCAGTGAATCTCTAGCGGGAGGGCCTAACAATGAGCAGTTCTTC
CDR3: CASSESLAGGPNNEQFF

size: -
J: TRBJ1-1
D: -
V: TRBV4-1
DNA: TGCGCCAGCAGCCAAGAGAGGGTGAACACTGAAGCTTTCTTT
CDR3: CASSQERVNTEAFF

size: -
J: TRBJ2-7
D: TRBD2
V: TRBV4-1
DNA: TGCGCCAGCAGCCAAGGAACGGGACTAGCGGGCTCCTACGAGCAGTACTTC
CDR3: CASSQGTGLAGSYEQYF

size: -
J: TRBJ2-2
D: TRBD2
V: TRBV5-4
DNA: TGTGCCAGCAGCAAGGGACTAGCGGGAGAGGGGAACACCGGGGAGCTGTTTTTT
CDR3: CASSKGLAGEGNTGELFF

size: -
J: TRBJ2-7
D: TRBD2
V: TRBV24-1
DNA: TGTGCCACCAGTTTAGGGAGGGCCCCCTACGAGCAGTACTTC
CDR3: CATSLGRAPYEQYF

size: -
J: TRBJ2-1
D: TRBD1
V: TRBV27
DNA: TGTGCCAGCAGTTTATCAACCGTCGTGGGTTGGACAGGGGGGTACAATGAGCAGTTCTTC
CDR3: CASSLSTVVGWTGGYNEQFF

size: -
J: TRBJ2-1
D: TRBD2
V: TRBV6-5
DNA: TGTGCCAGCAGTTACCTCGGCGGGAGTGATGAGCAGTTCTTC
CDR3: CASSYLGGSDEQFF

size: -
J: TRBJ2-1
D: -
V: TRBV7-2
DNA: TGTGCCAGCAGCTTAGGCAGGGCATCCTACAATGAGCAGTTCTTC
CDR3: CASSLGRASYNEQFF

size: -
J: TRBJ1-6
D: -
V: TRBV6-2/TRBV6-3
DNA: TGTGCCAGCAGTACGACAGAGAATTCACCCCTCCACTTT
CDR3: CASSTTENSPLHF

size: -
J: TRBJ1-4
D: TRBD1
V: TRBV5-1
DNA: TGCGCCAGCAGCCCGGGGACAGGGGGGAATGAAAAACTGTTTTTT
CDR3: CASSPGTGGNEKLFF

size: -
J: TRBJ2-2
D: TRBD2
V: TRBV9
DNA: TGTGCCAGCAGCGTGATAGCGGGAGCGAACACCGGGGAGCTGTTTTTT
CDR3: CASSVIAGANTGELFF

size: -
J: TRBJ1-4
D: -
V: TRBV28
DNA: TGTGCCAGCAGTTTACAGGGAATCGGCAATGAAAAACTGTTTTTT
CDR3: CASSLQGIGNEKLFF

size: -
J: TRBJ2-7
D: -
V: TRBV9
DNA: TGTGCCAGCAGCGAAAACAACTATTCCTACGAGCAGTACTTC
CDR3: CASSENNYSYEQYF

size: once
J: TRBJ1-1
D: -
V: TRBV18
DNA: TGTGCCAGCTCACTCACCTTAGGGGACACTGAAGCTTTCTTT
CDR3: CASSLTLGDTEAFF

size: -
J: TRBJ1-2
D: -
V: TRBV18
DNA: TGTGCCAGCTCACCACTGGACAGCGGATTTAACTATGGCTACACCTTC
CDR3: CASSPLDSGFNYGYTF

size: -
J: TRBJ2-5
D: -
V: TRBV7-9
DNA: TGTGCCAGCAGCCCAGGGGACGAGACCCAGTACTTC
CDR3: CASSPGDETQYF

size: -
J: TRBJ1-2
D: -
V: TRBV5-6
DNA: TGTGCCAGCAGCTTGTTGGATCGAGCAGGGCTGGTGGGCTACACCTTC
CDR3: CASSLLDRAGLVGYTF

size: -
J: TRBJ2-7
D: -
V: TRBV10-1
DNA: TGCGCCAGCAGTGAGGGTCCGGTAGAGGGCCCCTACGAGCAGTACTTC
CDR3: CASSEGPVEGPYEQYF

size: -
J: TRBJ2-7
D: TRBD2
V: TRBV27
DNA: TGTGCCAGTAGCCCTATCGGACTAGCAGGCGAGCAGTACTTC
CDR3: CASSPIGLAGEQYF

size: -
J: TRBJ2-2
D: -
V: TRBV9
DNA: TGTGCCAGCAGCGCAGGTGGTGCAAACAGGGTAAATACCGGGGAGCTGTTTTTT
CDR3: CASSAGGANRVNTGELFF

size: -
J: TRBJ2-1
D: -
V: TRBV4-1
DNA: TGCGCCAGCAGCCAATCCCAAACCCAGGGGAGCAATGAGCAGTTCTTC
CDR3: CASSQSQTQGSNEQFF

size: -
J: TRBJ2-1
D: TRBD2
V: TRBV30
DNA: TGTGCCTGGAAGGGACTAGCGGGTAATGAGCAGTTCTTC
CDR3: CAWKGLAGNEQFF